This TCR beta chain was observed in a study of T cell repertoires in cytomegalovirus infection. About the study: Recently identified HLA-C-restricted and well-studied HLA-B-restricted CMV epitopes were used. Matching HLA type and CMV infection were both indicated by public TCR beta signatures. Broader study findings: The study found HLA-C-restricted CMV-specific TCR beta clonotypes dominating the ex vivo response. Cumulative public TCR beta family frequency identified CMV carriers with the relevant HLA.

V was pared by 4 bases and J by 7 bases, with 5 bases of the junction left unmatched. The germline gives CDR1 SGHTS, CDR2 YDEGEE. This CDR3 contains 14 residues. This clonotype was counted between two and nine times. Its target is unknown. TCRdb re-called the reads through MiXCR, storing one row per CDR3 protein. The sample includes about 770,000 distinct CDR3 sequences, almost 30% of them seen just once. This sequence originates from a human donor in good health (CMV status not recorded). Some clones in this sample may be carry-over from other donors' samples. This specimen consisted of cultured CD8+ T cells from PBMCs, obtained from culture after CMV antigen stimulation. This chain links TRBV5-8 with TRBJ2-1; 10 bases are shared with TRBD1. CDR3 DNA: TGTGCCAGCAGCACGGGACAGGGGAGGAATGAGCAGTTCTTC. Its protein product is CASSTGQGRNEQFF.